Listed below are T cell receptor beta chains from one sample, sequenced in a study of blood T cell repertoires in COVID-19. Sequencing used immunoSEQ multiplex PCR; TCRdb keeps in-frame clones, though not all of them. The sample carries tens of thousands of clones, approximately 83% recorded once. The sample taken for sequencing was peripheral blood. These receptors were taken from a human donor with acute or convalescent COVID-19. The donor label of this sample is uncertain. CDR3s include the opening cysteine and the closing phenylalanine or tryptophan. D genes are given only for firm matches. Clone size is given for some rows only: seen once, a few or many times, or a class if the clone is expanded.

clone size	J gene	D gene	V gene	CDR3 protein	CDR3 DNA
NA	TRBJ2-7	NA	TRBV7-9	CASSGQYEQYF	TGTGCCAGCAGCGGACAGTACGAGCAGTACTTC
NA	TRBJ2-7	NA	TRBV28	CASSSPPTAGPSYEQYF	TGTGCCAGCAGTTCCCCACCGACAGCCGGGCCATCCTACGAGCAGTACTTC
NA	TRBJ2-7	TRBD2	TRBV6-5	CASRWTSGNEQYF	TGTGCCAGCAGATGGACTAGCGGGAACGAGCAGTACTTC
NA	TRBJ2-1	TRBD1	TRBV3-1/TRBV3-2	CASSQTPGQDPIFEQFF	TGTGCCAGCAGCCAAACCCCGGGACAGGATCCTATCTTTGAGCAGTTCTTC
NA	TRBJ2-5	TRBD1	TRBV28	CASSDRGLETQYF	TGTGCCAGCAGCGACAGGGGGCTAGAGACCCAGTACTTC
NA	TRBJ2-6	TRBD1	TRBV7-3	CASSSGTVNSGANVLTF	TGTGCCAGCAGCTCCGGGACAGTTAACTCTGGGGCCAACGTCCTGACTTTC
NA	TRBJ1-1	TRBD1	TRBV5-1	CASSRGQGRTLDTEAFF	TGCGCCAGCAGCAGAGGACAGGGAAGGACCTTAGACACTGAAGCTTTCTTT
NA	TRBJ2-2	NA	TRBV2	CASSLRAGELFF	TGTGCCAGCAGTTTGAGGGCCGGGGAGCTGTTTTTT
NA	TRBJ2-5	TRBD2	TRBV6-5	CASRKTGGTKETQYF	TGTGCCAGCAGAAAGACGGGGGGTACGAAAGAGACCCAGTACTTC
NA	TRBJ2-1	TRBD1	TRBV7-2	CASSLWTGGYNEQFF	TGTGCCAGCAGCTTATGGACAGGGGGTTACAATGAGCAGTTCTTC
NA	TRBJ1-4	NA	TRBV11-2	CASSLGITGPTNEKLFF	TGTGCCAGCAGCTTAGGAATTACAGGGCCAACTAATGAAAAACTGTTTTTT
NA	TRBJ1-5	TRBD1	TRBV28	CASSLLGQATYSNQPQHF	TGTGCCAGCAGCCTCCTGGGACAGGCAACTTATAGCAATCAGCCCCAGCATTTT
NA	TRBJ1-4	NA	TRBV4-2	CASSPREATNEKLFF	TGTGCCAGCAGCCCTCGTGAGGCAACTAATGAAAAACTGTTTTTT
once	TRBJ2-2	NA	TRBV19	CASSTEGYATGELFF	TGTGCCAGTAGTACGGAGGGTTACGCCACCGGGGAGCTGTTTTTT
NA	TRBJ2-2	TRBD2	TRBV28	CASGGRAGELFF	TGTGCCAGCGGGGGGAGGGCCGGGGAGCTGTTTTTT
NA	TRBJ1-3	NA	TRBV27	CASSPGLGFRNTIYF	TGTGCCAGCAGTCCGGGACTCGGATTTAGGAACACCATATATTTT
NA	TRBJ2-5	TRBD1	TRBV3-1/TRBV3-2	CASSPQGAVKTQYF	TGTGCCAGCAGCCCCCAGGGGGCAGTGAAGACCCAGTACTTC
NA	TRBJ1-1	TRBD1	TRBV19	CASRPGTGGMNTEAFF	TGTGCCAGTAGACCGGGGACAGGGGGTATGAACACTGAAGCTTTCTTT
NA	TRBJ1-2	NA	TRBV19	CASAKREINYGYTF	TGTGCCAGTGCTAAGAGGGAGATTAACTATGGCTACACCTTC
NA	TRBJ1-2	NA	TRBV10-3	CASGGRRYYGYTF	TGTGCCTCCGGAGGGAGGCGGTACTATGGCTACACCTTC
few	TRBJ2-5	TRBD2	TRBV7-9	CASSRGASGGQETQYF	TGTGCCAGCAGCAGGGGTGCTAGCGGGGGCCAAGAGACCCAGTACTTC
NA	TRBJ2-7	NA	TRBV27	CASSRGSPDYEQYF	TGTGCCAGCAGCCGGGGATCCCCAGACTACGAGCAGTACTTC
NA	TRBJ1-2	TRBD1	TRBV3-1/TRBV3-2	CASSLGQLNYGYTF	TGTGCCAGCAGCCTGGGACAGCTTAACTATGGCTACACCTTC
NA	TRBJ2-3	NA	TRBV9	CASSPWTGTDTQYF	TGTGCCAGCAGCCCGTGGACAGGCACAGATACGCAGTATTTT
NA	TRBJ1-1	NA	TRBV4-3	CASSLASTGAEAFF	TGCGCCAGCAGCCTAGCCTCCACGGGTGCTGAAGCTTTCTTT
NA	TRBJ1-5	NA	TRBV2	CASNPYNQPQHF	TGTGCCAGCAATCCCTATAATCAGCCCCAGCATTTT
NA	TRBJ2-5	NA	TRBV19	CASDSGAHQETQYF	TGTGCCAGTGATAGCGGAGCCCACCAAGAGACCCAGTACTTC
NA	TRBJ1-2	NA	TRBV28	CASTDPGDYGYTF	TGTGCCAGCACCGATCCGGGTGACTATGGCTACACCTTC
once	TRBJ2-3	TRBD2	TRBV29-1	CSVAGLAGGRTDTQYF	TGCAGCGTTGCGGGACTAGCGGGAGGAAGAACAGATACGCAGTATTTT
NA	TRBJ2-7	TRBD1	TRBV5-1	CASSLGFGTGPRGEQYF	TGCGCCAGCAGCCTAGGCTTCGGGACAGGGCCTCGGGGCGAGCAGTACTTC
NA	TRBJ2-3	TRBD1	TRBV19	CASSISQGADTQYF	TGTGCCAGTAGTATATCTCAGGGGGCAGATACGCAGTATTTT
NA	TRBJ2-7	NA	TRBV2	CASRSDRTYEQYF	TGTGCCAGCAGGTCCGACAGGACCTACGAGCAGTACTTC